There are a few counts of the clone carrying this T cell receptor (beta chain). Its antigen is unidentified. This sample stems from a study of T-cell reconstitution after alpha-beta-depleted transplantation in children. The study, taken as a whole, reports: Diversity of TCRbeta at day 60 was high in some patients, arising from surviving recipient T cells and thymic progenitors. Reportedly, roughly two months post-transplant, alpha-beta T cells arose from several hundred expanded graft clones.

Preparing the TCRbeta library involved the use of unique molecular identifiers. TCRdb itself ran the PCR reads through MiXCR, one entry per CDR3 protein. Of 300,000 to 400,000 distinct CDR3 sequences in the sample, 15% to 20% were seen once. V lost 6 bases, J lost 2 bases, and 13 bases lay in between. This CDR3 comprises 14 residues. The V gene's germline CDR1 is KGHSH and CDR2 LQKENI. This TCR came from a male patient aged 2 to 10 who had a stem cell transplant for acute lymphoblastic leukemia, so the T cells may come from the graft donor. The chain employs TRBV18 and TRBJ2-5, with D tentatively TRBD2 (5 bases). The input for sequencing was PBMCs, mostly from graft donor cells, taken 360 days after TCRalphabeta/CD19-depleted stem cell transplant. The CDR3 nucleotides are TGTGCCAGCTCCCCCCAGCGGTTACAAGAGACCCAGTACTTC. Translated, it gives CASSPQRLQETQYF.